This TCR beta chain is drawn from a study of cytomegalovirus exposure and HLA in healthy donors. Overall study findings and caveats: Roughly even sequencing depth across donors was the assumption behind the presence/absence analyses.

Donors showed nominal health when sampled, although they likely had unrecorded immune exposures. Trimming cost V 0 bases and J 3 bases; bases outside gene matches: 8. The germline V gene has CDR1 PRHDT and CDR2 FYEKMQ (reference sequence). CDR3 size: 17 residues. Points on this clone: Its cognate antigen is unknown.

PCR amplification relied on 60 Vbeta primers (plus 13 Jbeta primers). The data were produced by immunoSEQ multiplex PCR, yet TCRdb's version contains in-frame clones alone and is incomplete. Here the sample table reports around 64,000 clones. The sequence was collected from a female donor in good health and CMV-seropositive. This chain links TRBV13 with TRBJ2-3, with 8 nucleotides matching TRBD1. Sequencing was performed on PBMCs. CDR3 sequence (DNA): TGTGCCAGCAGCTTAGGTTTCGCAGGGGGCGCGACAGATACGCAGTATTTT. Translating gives CASSLGFAGGATDTQYF. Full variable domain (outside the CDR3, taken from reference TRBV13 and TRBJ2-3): AAGVIQSPRHLIKEKRETATLKCYPIPRHDTVYWYQQGPGQDPQFLISFYEKMQSDKGSIPDRFSAQQFSDYHSELNMSSLELGDSALYFCASSLGFAGGATDTQYFGPGTRLTVL.